The 26 T cell receptor beta chains presented below share a single source sample, sequenced in a study of neurological immune-mediated disorders. TCRdb reprocessed the 5' RACE reads via MiXCR and lists one record per CDR3 protein. The sample lists approximately 30,000 distinct CDR3 sequences; about 6.2% were seen once. Material: PBMCs. All receptors come from a woman in her forties or fifties in good health.

This clonotype showed up many times. The chain carries TRBV27 and TRBJ1-2; D possibly corresponds to TRBD1 (5 bases). Trimming shortened V by 10 bases and J by 4 bases, and 16 bases separated the two germline ends. The CDR3 covers 13 residues. Per germline, CDR1 MNHEY and CDR2 SMNVEV (reference sequence). The CDR3 DNA reads TGTGCCACCAGACCGGGGGGTCTCTATGGCTACACCTTC. This gives the protein CATRPGGLYGYTF.

This clonotype was seen many times. The gene calls are TRBV28 and TRBJ1-5; unclear D gene. V was cut by 4 bases and J by 1 base, with 11 bases left in between. The CDR3 extends over 15 amino acids. Germline V gene sequence: CDR1 MDHEN, CDR2 SYDVKM. The CDR3 loop is CASSSPSRSNQPQHF. As DNA, the CDR3 is TGTGCCAGCAGTTCCCCGTCAAGGAGCAATCAGCCCCAGCATTTT.

This clonotype was observed many times. The chain employs TRBV5-6 and TRBJ1-4; the D is unclear. The CDR3 is 13 residues long. V was cut by 4 bases and J by 7 bases, with 11 bases left in between. Germline V gene lookup returns CDR1 SGHDT and CDR2 YYEEEE. CDR3 residues: CASSPSRTEKLFF. CDR3 DNA: TGTGCCAGCAGCCCGAGTCGGACTGAAAAACTGTTTTTT.

Many counts were recorded for this clonotype. The CDR3 here is CASSLELRNTIYF. Here the CDR3 DNA reads TGTGCCAGCAGCTTAGAACTGAGAAACACCATATATTTT. This chain uses TRBV7-2 with TRBJ1-3; D remains ambiguous. Germline CDR1 reads SGHTA; CDR2 reads FQGNSA. The CDR3 contains 13 residues. V was pared by 1 base and J by 5 bases, with 6 bases between.

J is TRBJ1-1 and V is TRBV19; D unclear. CDR1 and CDR2 (germline): LNHDA, SQIVND (reference sequence). Trimming shortened V by 7 bases and J by 5 bases, and 17 bases separated the two germline ends. The CDR3 is 14 residues long. In nucleotides, the CDR3 is TGTGCCAGTAACGGAGCCCTTTTTGGGACTGAAGCTTTCTTT. This codes for CASNGALFGTEAFF. The full variable domain, completed using reference TRBV19 and TRBJ1-1, is DGGITQSPKYLFRKEGQNVTLSCEQNLNHDAMYWYRQDPGQGLRLIYYSQIVNDFQKGDIAEGYSVSREKKESFPLTVTSAQKNPTAFYLCASNGALFGTEAFFGQGTRLTVV.

This clonotype was observed at least ten times. The CDR3 DNA reads as TGTGCCAGCAGCGCCAGGGGGTCTGGGGCCAACGTCCTGACTTTC. It codes for CASSARGSGANVLTF. The V and J genes are TRBV5-5 and TRBJ2-6; 7 bases are a match to TRBD1. Germline V CDR1 and CDR2: SGHKS, YYEKEE (reference sequence). The CDR3 has 15 residues. Trimming took 4 bases from V and 1 from J; bases not matched to a gene: 2.

This clonotype was detected many times. J is TRBJ2-1 and V is TRBV7-2; D call uncertain. Germline V CDR1 and CDR2: SGHTA, FQGNSA. V shed 0 bases and J shed 4 bases, with 1 base lying between them. The CDR3 totals 12 residues. The chain's CDR3 is CASSLAYNEQFF. CDR3 sequence (DNA): TGTGCCAGCAGCTTAGCGTACAATGAGCAGTTCTTC.

This clonotype was detected ten times or more. The chain is built from TRBV5-5 and TRBJ2-2; D is possibly TRBD2 (6 bases). There are 17 residues in the CDR3. The V gene lost 5 bases and the J gene lost 0 bases, with 17 bases spanning the gap. In germline, CDR1 is SGHKS, CDR2 YYEKEE (reference sequence). The CDR3 coding sequence is TGTGCCAGCAGAGGGAGGTGGGCAGGTCCGAACACCGGGGAGCTGTTTTTT. It translates to CASRGRWAGPNTGELFF.

This clonotype was observed a handful of times. The V and J genes are TRBV20-1 and TRBJ2-7; 7 bases are shared with TRBD1. CDR3 size: 15 residues. Germline values: CDR1 DFQATT, CDR2 SNEGSKA (reference sequence). V was clipped by 5 bases and J by 0 bases; unmatched bases: 10. CDR3 nucleotides: TGCAGTGCTTTAGACAGGGTCGCGTACTCCTACGAGCAGTACTTC. This codes for CSALDRVAYSYEQYF.

Ten or more counts support this clonotype. The chain joins TRBV25-1 to TRBJ2-1; 10 nucleotides line up with TRBD2. Per germline, CDR1 MGHDK and CDR2 SYGVNS. Trimming cost V 6 bases and J 4 bases; bases outside gene matches: 6. This CDR3 comprises 15 residues. The CDR3 reads CASRGRTSGYNEQFF. CDR3 nucleotides: TGTGCCAGCAGGGGTCGGACTAGCGGATACAATGAGCAGTTCTTC.

The table lists this clonotype with many counts. This chain uses TRBV9 with TRBJ2-3, with 9 bases matching TRBD2. The V segment lost 0 bases and the J segment 9 bases; nucleotides outside the gene matches: 8. This CDR3 has 15 amino acids. The germline V gene encodes CDR1 SGDLS and CDR2 YYNGEE. The DNA for the CDR3 is TGTGCCAGCAGCGTAGAGGGCGCGGGAGGGCAAACGCAGTATTTT. Translating gives CASSVEGAGGQTQYF.

The chain uses TRBV4-1 and TRBJ1-1; no clear D. The germline CDR1 and CDR2 sequences are MGHRA and YSYEKL. The CDR3 runs to 14 residues. Trimming shortened V by 3 bases and J by 5 bases, and 13 bases separated the two germline ends. Written as DNA, the CDR3 is TGCGCCAGCAGCCAGGGCGGGGTGGGGACTGAAGCTTTCTTT. The encoded protein is CASSQGGVGTEAFF.

This clonotype showed up many times. The chain couples TRBV7-9 to TRBJ2-2, with 14 bases matching TRBD2. V shed 5 bases and J 7 bases; nucleotides not matched to a gene: 9. This CDR3 comprises 17 residues. Germline CDR1 SEHNR, CDR2 FQNEAQ (reference sequence). CDR3 protein: CASSVRTGLAGVGELFF. The CDR3 DNA sequence: TGTGCCAGCAGCGTCCGTACGGGACTAGCGGGAGTCGGGGAGCTGTTTTTT. Filled out from reference TRBV7-9 and TRBJ2-2, the complete variable domain reads DTGVSQNPRHKITKRGQNVTFRCDPISEHNRLYWYRQTLGQGPEFLTYFQNEAQLEKSRLLSDRFSAERPKGSFSTLEIQRTEQGDSAMYLCASSVRTGLAGVGELFFGEGSRLTVL.

This clonotype was counted at least ten times. This chain links TRBV6-5 with TRBJ2-1, with 10 bases that match TRBD2. The germline CDR1 and CDR2 sequences are MNHEY and SVGAGI. V was pared by 6 bases and J by 3 bases, with 11 bases of the junction left unmatched. This CDR3 has 17 residues. DNA for the CDR3: TGTGCCAGCAGCGCAACCAACCTAGCGGGAGTCTACAATGAGCAGTTCTTC. Its protein is CASSATNLAGVYNEQFF.

This clonotype was observed many times. The chain recombines TRBV29-1 with TRBJ2-2, with TRBD1 matching over 9 bases. CDR1 and CDR2 from the germline V gene are SQVTM and ANQGSEA. The CDR3 runs 13 residues. The V and J ends lost 6 bases and 3 bases, in that order; junction bases with no gene match: 2. The CDR3 here is CSVDRGHTGELFF. DNA of the CDR3: TGCAGCGTGGACAGGGGTCACACCGGGGAGCTGTTTTTT.

This clonotype has a count of ten or more. The chain links TRBV27 to TRBJ1-6, with D unresolved. The CDR3 runs to 12 residues. Germline V gene lookup returns CDR1 MNHEY and CDR2 SMNVEV (reference sequence). V was clipped by 8 bases and J by 10 bases, with 12 bases between them. The CDR3 loop is CASRGSESPLHF. CDR3 nucleotide sequence: TGTGCCAGCCGTGGGTCGGAATCACCCCTCCACTTT.

This clonotype was observed many times. The V and J genes are TRBV5-1 and TRBJ1-2; D perhaps matches TRBD1 (5 bases). V was pared by 4 bases and J by 6 bases, with 13 bases between. This CDR3 region has 13 residues. Germline V gene data show CDR1 as SGHRS and CDR2 as YFSETQ. CDR3 nucleotide sequence: TGCGCCAGCAGCGATACAGGCGGTAATGGCTACACCTTC. Translation gives CASSDTGGNGYTF.

This clonotype showed up many times. This chain joins TRBV20-1 and TRBJ2-5; D remains unclear. V was shortened by 2 bases and J by 4 bases, with 8 bases between the two germline ends. Per the germline V gene, CDR1 is DFQATT and CDR2 is SNEGSKA (reference sequence). The CDR3 has 12 residues. The CDR3 reads CSARPQAETQYF. CDR3 nucleotides: TGCAGTGCTAGACCCCAGGCAGAGACCCAGTACTTC.

This clonotype was observed many times. This chain joins TRBV20-1 and TRBJ1-6, with D possibly matching TRBD1 (5 bases). This CDR3 has 13 amino acids. Germline CDR1 is DFQATT and CDR2 is SNEGSKA (reference sequence). V was shortened by 5 bases and J by 9 bases, with 14 bases between the two germline ends. The CDR3 loop is CSAGRGGSSPLHF. Written as DNA, the CDR3 is TGCAGTGCTGGTCGGGGGGGTAGTTCACCCCTCCACTTT.

The CDR3 sequence: CASSLARTGEHTIYF. The DNA of the CDR3 is TGTGCCAGCAGCCTAGCAAGGACAGGGGAGCACACCATATATTTT. The V gene is TRBV9, the J gene TRBJ1-3; TRBD1 agrees at 9 bases. J was trimmed by 8 bases and V by 4 bases; bases with no gene match: 10. The germline V gene encodes CDR1 SGDLS and CDR2 YYNGEE. This CDR3 is built from 15 residues.

This clonotype was recorded a few times. The chain links TRBV20-1 to TRBJ2-1, with a tentative D call TRBD1 (7 bases). This CDR3 is built from 14 residues. Germline V gene lookup returns CDR1 DFQATT and CDR2 SNEGSKA (reference sequence). Trimming took 5 bases from V and 7 from J, leaving 18 bases between them. This CDR3 is CSASGGPGLNEQFF. The CDR3 region has the DNA TGCAGTGCTTCAGGGGGGCCGGGGCTGAATGAGCAGTTCTTC.

This clonotype was seen at least ten times. This chain connects TRBV20-1 to TRBJ1-4, with D unresolved. This CDR3 region has 13 residues. V was shortened by 6 bases and J by 8 bases, with 16 bases between the two germline ends. Germline V gene sequence: CDR1 DFQATT, CDR2 SNEGSKA (reference sequence). CDR3: CSAPSPRREKLFF. The CDR3 DNA sequence: TGCAGTGCGCCTTCGCCCAGACGGGAAAAACTGTTTTTT.

In this sample, this clonotype turned up many times. The chain links TRBV18 to TRBJ2-7; D assignment may be TRBD1 or TRBD2 (5 bases each). Trimming cost V 2 bases and J 3 bases, with 17 bases left between them. CDR1 is KGHSH, CDR2 LQKENI, per germline. The CDR3 runs 16 residues. The CDR3 nucleotides read TGTGCCAGCTCACCAGCGGAGAGGGGAATTGTCTACGAGCAGTACTTC. This translates into CASSPAERGIVYEQYF. Full variable domain (outside the CDR3, taken from reference TRBV18 and TRBJ2-7): NAGVMQNPRHLVRRRGQEARLRCSPMKGHSHVYWYRQLPEEGLKFMVYLQKENIIDESGMPKERFSAEFPKEGPSILRIQQVVRGDSAAYFCASSPAERGIVYEQYFGPGTRLTVT.

At least ten counts were recorded for this clonotype. The rearrangement uses TRBV7-2 and TRBJ1-2; D is unclear. This CDR3 spans 12 amino acids. V shed 0 bases and J shed 4 bases, with 3 bases lying between them. CDR1 is SGHTA, CDR2 FQGNSA, per germline. This CDR3 reads CASSLAPYGYTF. The CDR3 coding sequence is TGTGCCAGCAGCTTAGCACCCTATGGCTACACCTTC. Combining the CDR3 with reference TRBV7-2 and TRBJ1-2 gives the whole variable domain GAGVSQSPSNKVTEKGKDVELRCDPISGHTALYWYRQSLGQGLEFLIYFQGNSAPDKSGLPSDRFSAERTGGSVSTLTIQRTQQEDSAVYLCASSLAPYGYTFGSGTRLTVV.

This clonotype was seen ten or more times. V and J are TRBV9 and TRBJ2-6; D ambiguous. The V end lost 0 bases, the J end lost 0 bases, and 7 bases lay between the germline ends. The CDR3 covers 16 residues. From germline, CDR1 is SGDLS and CDR2 YYNGEE. The CDR3 DNA follows: TGTGCCAGCAGCGTAGCTGTGGGCTCTGGGGCCAACGTCCTGACTTTC. Residues: CASSVAVGSGANVLTF.

Many counts were recorded for this clonotype. The V call is TRBV28, the J call TRBJ2-6, with 7 bases lining up with TRBD1. J gave up 0 bases and V 4 bases, and 15 bases lay outside the gene matches. This CDR3 region has 20 residues. CDR1 and CDR2 from the germline V gene are MDHEN and SYDVKM. This CDR3 reads CASSSTGTAFSYSGANVLTF. The CDR3 DNA is TGTGCCAGCAGTTCGACCGGGACAGCCTTCTCCTACTCTGGGGCCAACGTCCTGACTTTC. Looking up the rest from reference TRBV28 and TRBJ2-6 gives the full variable domain: DVKVTQSSRYLVKRTGEKVFLECVQDMDHENMFWYRQDPGLGLRLIYFSYDVKMKEKGDIPEGYSVSREKKERFSLILESASTNQTSMYLCASSSTGTAFSYSGANVLTFGAGSRLTVL.